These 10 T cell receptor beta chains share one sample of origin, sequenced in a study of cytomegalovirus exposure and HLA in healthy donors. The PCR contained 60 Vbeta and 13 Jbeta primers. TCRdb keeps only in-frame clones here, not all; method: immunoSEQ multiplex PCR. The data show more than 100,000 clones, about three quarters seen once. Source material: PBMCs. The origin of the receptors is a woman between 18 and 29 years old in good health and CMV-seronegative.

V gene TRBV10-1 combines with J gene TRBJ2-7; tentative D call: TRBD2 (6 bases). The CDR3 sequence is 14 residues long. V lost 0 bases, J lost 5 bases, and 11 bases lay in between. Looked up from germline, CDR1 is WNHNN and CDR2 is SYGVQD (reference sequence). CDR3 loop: CASSESGGAHEQYF. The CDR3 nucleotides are TGCGCCAGCAGTGAGTCGGGGGGTGCCCACGAGCAGTACTTC.

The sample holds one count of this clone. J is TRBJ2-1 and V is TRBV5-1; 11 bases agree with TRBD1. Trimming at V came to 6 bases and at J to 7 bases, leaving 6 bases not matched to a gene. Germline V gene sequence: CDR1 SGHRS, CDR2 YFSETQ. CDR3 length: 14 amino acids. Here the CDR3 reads CASTPGQGENEQFF. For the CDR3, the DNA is TGCGCCAGCACCCCGGGACAGGGGGAAAATGAGCAGTTCTTC.

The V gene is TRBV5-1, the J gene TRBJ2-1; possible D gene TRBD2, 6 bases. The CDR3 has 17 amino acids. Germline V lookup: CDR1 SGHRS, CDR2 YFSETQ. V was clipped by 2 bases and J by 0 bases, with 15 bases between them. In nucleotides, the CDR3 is TGCGCCAGCAGCTTTTACCGGGAGACCCTCTCCTACAATGAGCAGTTCTTC. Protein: CASSFYRETLSYNEQFF.

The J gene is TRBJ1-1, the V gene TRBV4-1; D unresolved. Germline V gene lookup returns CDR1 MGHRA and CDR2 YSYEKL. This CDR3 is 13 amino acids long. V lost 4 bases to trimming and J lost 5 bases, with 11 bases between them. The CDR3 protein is CASSLTEGTEAFF. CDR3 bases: TGCGCCAGCAGCCTCACGGAGGGAACTGAAGCTTTCTTT.

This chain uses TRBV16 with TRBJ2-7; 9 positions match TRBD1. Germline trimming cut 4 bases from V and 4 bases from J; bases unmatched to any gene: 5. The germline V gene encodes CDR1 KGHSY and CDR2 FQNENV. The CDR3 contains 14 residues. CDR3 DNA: TGTGCCAGCAGCCCCTTGACAGGGGGATACGAGCAGTACTTC. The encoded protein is CASSPLTGGYEQYF.

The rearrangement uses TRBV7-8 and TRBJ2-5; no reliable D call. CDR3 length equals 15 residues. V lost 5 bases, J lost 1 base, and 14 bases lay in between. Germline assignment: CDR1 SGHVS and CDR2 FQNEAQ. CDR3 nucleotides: TGTGCCAGCAGCACATTCAGTAACCCCCAAGAGACCCAGTACTTC. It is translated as CASSTFSNPQETQYF.

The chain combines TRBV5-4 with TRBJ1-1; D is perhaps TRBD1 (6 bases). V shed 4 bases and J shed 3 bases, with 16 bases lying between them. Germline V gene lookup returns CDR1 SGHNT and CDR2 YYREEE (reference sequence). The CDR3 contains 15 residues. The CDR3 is CASSGDRLVYTEAFF. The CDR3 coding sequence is TGTGCCAGCAGCGGCGACAGGTTGGTCTACACTGAAGCTTTCTTT.

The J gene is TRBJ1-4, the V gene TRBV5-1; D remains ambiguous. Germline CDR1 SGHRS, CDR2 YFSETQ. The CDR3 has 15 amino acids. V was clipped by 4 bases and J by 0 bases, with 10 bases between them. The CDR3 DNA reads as TGCGCCAGCAGCGCGCATACCGCAACTAATGAAAAACTGTTTTTT. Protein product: CASSAHTATNEKLFF.

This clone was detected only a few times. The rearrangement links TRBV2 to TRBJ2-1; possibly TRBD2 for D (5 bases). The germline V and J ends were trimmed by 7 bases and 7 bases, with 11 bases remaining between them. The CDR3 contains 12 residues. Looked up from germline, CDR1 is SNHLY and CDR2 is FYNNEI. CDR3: CASTLVLNEQFF. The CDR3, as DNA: TGTGCCAGCACACTAGTTCTAAATGAGCAGTTCTTC.

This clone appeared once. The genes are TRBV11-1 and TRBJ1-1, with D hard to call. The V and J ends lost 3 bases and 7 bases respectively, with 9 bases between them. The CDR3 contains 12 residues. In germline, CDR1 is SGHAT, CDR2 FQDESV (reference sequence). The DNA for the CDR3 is TGTGCCAGCAGCTTGACTCGAAATGAAGCTTTCTTT. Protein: CASSLTRNEAFF.